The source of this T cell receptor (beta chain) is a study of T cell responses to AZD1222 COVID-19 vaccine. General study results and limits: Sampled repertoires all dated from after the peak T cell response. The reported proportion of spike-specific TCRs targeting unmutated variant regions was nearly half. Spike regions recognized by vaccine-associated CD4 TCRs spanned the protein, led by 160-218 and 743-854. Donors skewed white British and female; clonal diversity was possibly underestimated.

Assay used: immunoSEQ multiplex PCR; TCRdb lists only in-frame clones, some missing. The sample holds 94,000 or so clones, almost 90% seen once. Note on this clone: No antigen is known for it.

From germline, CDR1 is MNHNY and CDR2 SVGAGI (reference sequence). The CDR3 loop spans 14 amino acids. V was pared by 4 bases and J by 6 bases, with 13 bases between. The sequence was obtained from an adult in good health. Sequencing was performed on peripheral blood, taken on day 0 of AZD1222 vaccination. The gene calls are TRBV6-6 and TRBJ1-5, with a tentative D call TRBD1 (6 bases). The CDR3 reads CASSLGGASQPQHF. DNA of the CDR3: TGTGCCAGCAGTTTGGGGGGGGCCTCTCAGCCCCAGCATTTT.